Below, 12 T cell receptor beta chains from the same sample are listed, as sequenced in a study of T cell responses to AZD1222 COVID-19 vaccine. Generated by immunoSEQ multiplex PCR, the TCRdb table keeps only in-frame clones and is missing some. This table has some 100,000 clones, approximately 90% appearing once. The sequencing here drew on peripheral blood, taken 28 days after the second AZD1222 dose. All receptors come from an adult who received the AZD1222 COVID-19 vaccine.

The chain has TRBV7-3 and TRBJ1-6; a possible D gene is TRBD1 (6 bases). Trimming stripped 0 bases from V and 7 bases from J, with 10 bases between. The CDR3 extends over 15 amino acids. Germline V lookup: CDR1 SGHTA, CDR2 FQGTGA. The CDR3 nucleotides read TGTGCCAGCAGCTTAACCCCGGGACAAAATTCACCCCTCCACTTT. Residues: CASSLTPGQNSPLHF.

The gene calls are TRBV11-3 and TRBJ2-3; 14 nucleotides match TRBD2. J lost 4 bases, V lost 1 base, and 4 bases had no gene match. The CDR3 runs 17 residues. The germline gives CDR1 SGHNT, CDR2 YENEEA. The CDR3 sequence is CASSLALTSGGADTQYF. In nucleotides, the CDR3 is TGTGCCAGCAGCTTAGCTTTGACTAGCGGGGGGGCAGATACGCAGTATTTT.

The rearrangement links TRBV19 to TRBJ1-6; D may be TRBD1 (6 bases). The V gene's germline CDR1 is LNHDA and CDR2 SQIVND (reference sequence). Trimming removed 3 bases from V and 10 bases from J, with 31 bases in between. CDR3 length: 20 amino acids. This CDR3 reads CASSIQTVGGPSQFWSPLHF. The CDR3 region has the DNA TGTGCCAGTAGTATTCAAACCGTTGGGGGGCCCAGCCAATTTTGGTCACCCCTCCACTTT.

The chain carries TRBV5-6 and TRBJ2-7; 8 bases agree with TRBD2. Looked up from germline, CDR1 is SGHDT and CDR2 is YYEEEE. This CDR3 spans 17 amino acids. Losses at the gene ends were 4 bases for V and 3 bases for J; bases not matched to a gene: 15. As DNA, the CDR3 is TGTGCCAGCAGCCCCTATGAGGGCGGGGGGACGTTCTACGAGCAGTACTTC. Protein sequence: CASSPYEGGGTFYEQYF.

The J gene is TRBJ2-5, the V gene TRBV15; D is perhaps TRBD1 (6 bases). Looked up from germline, CDR1 is LNHNV and CDR2 is YYDKDF (reference sequence). CDR3 size: 14 residues. Trimming removed 1 base from V and 5 bases from J, with 11 bases in between. The CDR3, as DNA: TGTGCCACCAGCAGAGCGGGACAAGATGAGACCCAGTACTTC. It yields the protein CATSRAGQDETQYF.

The CDR3 sequence is CASSYDRVETQYF. DNA for the CDR3: TGTGCCAGCAGCTATGATAGAGTCGAGACCCAGTACTTC. This chain links TRBV11-3 with TRBJ2-5, with unresolved D. V dropped 4 bases and J dropped 5 bases, with 11 bases sitting between them. The germline CDR1 and CDR2 sequences are SGHNT and YENEEA. The CDR3 is made up of 13 amino acids. Combining the CDR3 with reference TRBV11-3 and TRBJ2-5 gives the whole variable domain EAGVVQSPRYKIIEKKQPVAFWCNPISGHNTLYWYLQNLGQGPELLIRYENEEAVDDSQLPKDRFSAERLKGVDSTLKIQPAELGDSAVYLCASSYDRVETQYFGPGTRLLVL.

Written as DNA, the CDR3 is TGTGCCAGCAGTTTAGGCAGGGCCTCAAACTATGGCTACACCTTC. The encoded protein is CASSLGRASNYGYTF. This rearrangement joins TRBV27 to TRBJ1-2, with D perhaps TRBD1 (5 bases). The CDR3 loop spans 15 amino acids. Germline CDR1 is MNHEY and CDR2 is SMNVEV (reference sequence). V was pared by 2 bases and J by 2 bases, with 12 bases between.

This clone was detected only once. The chain links TRBV7-6 to TRBJ1-6; 8 bases are a match to TRBD1. J lost 10 bases, V lost 3 bases, and 11 bases had no gene match. This CDR3 spans 16 amino acids. The germline CDR1 and CDR2 sequences are SGHVS and FNYEAQ. The chain's CDR3 is CASSLVPGGSESPLHF. CDR3 bases: TGTGCCAGCAGCTTGGTGCCAGGGGGCTCGGAGTCACCCCTCCACTTT. Variable domain in full (rest from reference TRBV7-6 and TRBJ1-6): GAGVSQSPRYKVTKRGQDVALRCDPISGHVSLYWYRQALGQGPEFLTYFNYEAQQDKSGLPNDRFSAERPEGSISTLTIQRTEQRDSAMYRCASSLVPGGSESPLHFGNGTRLTVT.

The V call is TRBV7-9, the J call TRBJ1-4; 9 bases are a match to TRBD1. CDR3 size: 15 residues. Trimming cost V 5 bases and J 4 bases; bases outside gene matches: 5. CDR1 is SEHNR and CDR2 is FQNEAQ in the germline V gene (reference sequence). DNA of the CDR3: TGTGCCAGCAGCCGGGGACAGGGTGGTAATGAAAAACTGTTTTTT. Translating it yields CASSRGQGGNEKLFF. Together with reference TRBV7-9 and TRBJ1-4, the CDR3 gives the full variable domain: DTGVSQNPRHKITKRGQNVTFRCDPISEHNRLYWYRQTLGQGPEFLTYFQNEAQLEKSRLLSDRFSAERPKGSFSTLEIQRTEQGDSAMYLCASSRGQGGNEKLFFGSGTQLSVL.

The gene calls are TRBV19 and TRBJ2-7; TRBD1 aligns across 7 bases. The CDR3 spans 15 residues. The germline CDR1 and CDR2 sequences are LNHDA and SQIVND (reference sequence). J gave up 4 bases and V 0 bases, and 6 bases lay outside the gene matches. The CDR3 here is CASSIDLGTVYEQYF. The DNA of the CDR3 is TGTGCCAGTAGTATAGATCTTGGGACAGTGTACGAGCAGTACTTC.

The V call is TRBV7-2, the J call TRBJ2-7; TRBD1 matches 8 bases. Germline CDR1 reads SGHTA; CDR2 reads FQGNSA. The J segment lost 7 bases and the V segment lost 4 bases, leaving 9 bases of the junction unmatched. The CDR3 length is 14 residues. The CDR3 DNA reads TGTGCCAGCAGCTCGGACAGGGTGCTGGGTGAGCAGTACTTC. This sequence encodes CASSSDRVLGEQYF.

CDR3 sequence reads: CASSLGHLNTGELFF. The DNA for the CDR3 is TGTGCCAGCAGCTTGGGCCACCTGAACACCGGGGAGCTGTTTTTT. J is TRBJ2-2 and V is TRBV5-4; unclear D gene. This CDR3 has 15 residues. Germline loops: CDR1 SGHNT, CDR2 YYREEE (reference sequence). Trimming took off 0 bases at V and 1 base at J, with 7 bases between the two ends.